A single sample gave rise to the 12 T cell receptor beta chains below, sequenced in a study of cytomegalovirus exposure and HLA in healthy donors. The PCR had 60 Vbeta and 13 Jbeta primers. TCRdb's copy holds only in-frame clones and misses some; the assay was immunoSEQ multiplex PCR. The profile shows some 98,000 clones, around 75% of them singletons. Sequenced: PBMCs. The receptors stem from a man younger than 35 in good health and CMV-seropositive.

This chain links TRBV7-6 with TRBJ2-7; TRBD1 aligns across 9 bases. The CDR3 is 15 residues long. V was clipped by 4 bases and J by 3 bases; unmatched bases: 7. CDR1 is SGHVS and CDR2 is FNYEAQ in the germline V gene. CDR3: CASSWGGTGIYEQYF. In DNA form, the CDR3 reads TGTGCCAGCAGCTGGGGGGGGACAGGGATCTACGAGCAGTACTTC. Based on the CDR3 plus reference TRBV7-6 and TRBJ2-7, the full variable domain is GAGVSQSPRYKVTKRGQDVALRCDPISGHVSLYWYRQALGQGPEFLTYFNYEAQQDKSGLPNDRFSAERPEGSISTLTIQRTEQRDSAMYRCASSWGGTGIYEQYFGPGTRLTVT.

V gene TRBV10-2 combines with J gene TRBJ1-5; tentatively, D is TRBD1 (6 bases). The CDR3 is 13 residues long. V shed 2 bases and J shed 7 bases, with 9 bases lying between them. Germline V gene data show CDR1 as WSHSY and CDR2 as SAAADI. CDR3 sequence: CASSETGTQPQHF. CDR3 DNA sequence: TGCGCCAGCAGTGAGACAGGGACACAGCCCCAGCATTTT.

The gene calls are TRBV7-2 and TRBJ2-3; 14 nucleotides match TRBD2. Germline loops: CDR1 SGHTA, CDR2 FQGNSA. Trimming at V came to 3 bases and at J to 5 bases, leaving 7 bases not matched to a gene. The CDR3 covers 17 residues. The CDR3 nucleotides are TGTGCCAGCAGCTTCGGACTAGCGGGGGGCTCGGGAGATACGCAGTATTTT. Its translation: CASSFGLAGGSGDTQYF. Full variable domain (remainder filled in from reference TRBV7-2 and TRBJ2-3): GAGVSQSPSNKVTEKGKDVELRCDPISGHTALYWYRQSLGQGLEFLIYFQGNSAPDKSGLPSDRFSAERTGGSVSTLTIQRTQQEDSAVYLCASSFGLAGGSGDTQYFGPGTRLTVL.

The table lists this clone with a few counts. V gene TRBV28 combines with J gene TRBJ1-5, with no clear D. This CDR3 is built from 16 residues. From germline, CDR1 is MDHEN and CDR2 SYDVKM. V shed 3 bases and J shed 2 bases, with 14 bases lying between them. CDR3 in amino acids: CASSFYRRVGNQPQHF. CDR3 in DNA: TGTGCCAGCAGTTTTTATCGGCGGGTTGGCAATCAGCCCCAGCATTTT.

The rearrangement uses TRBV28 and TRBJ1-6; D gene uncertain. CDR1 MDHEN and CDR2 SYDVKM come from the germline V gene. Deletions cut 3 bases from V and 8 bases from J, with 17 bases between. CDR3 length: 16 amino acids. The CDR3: CASSFLSATADSPLHF. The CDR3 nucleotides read TGTGCCAGCAGTTTTTTGAGCGCCACCGCGGATTCACCCCTCCACTTT.

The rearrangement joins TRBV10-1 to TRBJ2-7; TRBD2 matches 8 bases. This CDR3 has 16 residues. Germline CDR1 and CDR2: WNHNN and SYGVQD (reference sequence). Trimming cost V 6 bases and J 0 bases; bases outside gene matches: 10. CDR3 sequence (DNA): TGCGCCAGCAGATTCCGTAGCGGGGATAGCTCCTACGAGCAGTACTTC. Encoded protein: CASRFRSGDSSYEQYF.

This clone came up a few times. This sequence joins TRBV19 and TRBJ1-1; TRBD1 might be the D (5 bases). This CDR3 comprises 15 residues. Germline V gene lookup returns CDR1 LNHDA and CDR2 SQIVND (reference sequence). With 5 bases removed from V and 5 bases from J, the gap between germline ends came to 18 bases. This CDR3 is CASSRARDWGTEAFF. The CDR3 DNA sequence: TGTGCCAGTAGTCGGGCCAGGGACTGGGGTACTGAAGCTTTCTTT.

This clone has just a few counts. CDR3: CASDPGLGTDTQYF. For the CDR3, the DNA is TGTGCCAGCGATCCGGGACTAGGCACAGATACGCAGTATTTT. This sequence joins TRBV2 and TRBJ2-3, with 8 bases fitting TRBD2. This CDR3 has 14 amino acids. The V segment lost 8 bases and the J segment 1 base; nucleotides outside the gene matches: 5. Germline V gene lookup returns CDR1 SNHLY and CDR2 FYNNEI. Full variable domain (remainder filled in from reference TRBV2 and TRBJ2-3): EPEVTQTPSHQVTQMGQEVILRCVPISNHLYFYWYRQILGQKVEFLVSFYNNEISEKSEIFDDQFSVERPDGSNFTLKIRSTKLEDSAMYFCASDPGLGTDTQYFGPGTRLTVL.

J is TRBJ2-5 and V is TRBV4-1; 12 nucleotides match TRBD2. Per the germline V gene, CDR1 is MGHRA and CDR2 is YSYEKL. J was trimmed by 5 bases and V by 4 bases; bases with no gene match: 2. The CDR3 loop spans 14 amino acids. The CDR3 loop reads CASSLLAGGETQYF. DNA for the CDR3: TGCGCCAGCAGCCTTCTAGCGGGGGGGGAGACCCAGTACTTC.

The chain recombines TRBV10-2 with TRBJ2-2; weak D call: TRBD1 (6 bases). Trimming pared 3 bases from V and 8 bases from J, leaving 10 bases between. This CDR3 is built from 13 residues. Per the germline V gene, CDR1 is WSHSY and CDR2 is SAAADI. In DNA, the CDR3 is TGCGCCAGCAGTGACAGGGGCGCGGGGGAGCTGTTTTTT. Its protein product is CASSDRGAGELFF.

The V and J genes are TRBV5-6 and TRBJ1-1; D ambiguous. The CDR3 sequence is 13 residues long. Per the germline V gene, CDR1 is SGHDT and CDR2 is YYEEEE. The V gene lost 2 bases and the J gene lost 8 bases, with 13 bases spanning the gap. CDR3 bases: TGTGCCAGCAGCTTCGACCGACTAGACGAAGCTTTCTTT. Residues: CASSFDRLDEAFF.

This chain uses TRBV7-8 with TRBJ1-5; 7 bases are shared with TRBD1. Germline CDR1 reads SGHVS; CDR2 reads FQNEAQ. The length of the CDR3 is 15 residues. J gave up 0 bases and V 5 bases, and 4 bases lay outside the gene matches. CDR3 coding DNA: TGTGCCAGCAGCCCAAACAGGGGTAGCAATCAGCCCCAGCATTTT. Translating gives CASSPNRGSNQPQHF.